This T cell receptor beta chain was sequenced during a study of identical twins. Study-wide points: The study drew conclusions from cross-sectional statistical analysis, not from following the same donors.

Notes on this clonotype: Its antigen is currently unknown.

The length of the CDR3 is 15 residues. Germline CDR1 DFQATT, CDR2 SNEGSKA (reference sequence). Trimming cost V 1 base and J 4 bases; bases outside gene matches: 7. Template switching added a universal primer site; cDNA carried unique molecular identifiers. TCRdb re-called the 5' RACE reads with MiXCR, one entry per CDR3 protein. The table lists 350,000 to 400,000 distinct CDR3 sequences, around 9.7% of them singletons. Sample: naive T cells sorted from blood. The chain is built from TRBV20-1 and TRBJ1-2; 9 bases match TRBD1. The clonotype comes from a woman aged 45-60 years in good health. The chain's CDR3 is CSARAQGASVYGYTF. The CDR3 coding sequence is TGCAGTGCTAGAGCACAGGGGGCGTCGGTCTATGGCTACACCTTC.